Shown below are 31 T cell receptor beta chains from a single sample sequenced in a study of shared clonotypes between healthy human individuals. The data were produced by immunoSEQ multiplex PCR, yet TCRdb's version contains in-frame clones alone and is incomplete. The sample carries hundreds of thousands of clones, 85% to 95% recorded once. It was CD45RO-negative cells, positively selected for CCR7, that made up naive CD8 cells, with terminally differentiated effector memory CD45RA+ cells excluded. The sequenced sample consisted of naive CD8+ T cells sorted from blood. These receptors all stem from a woman aged 30 to 39 in good health.

This rearrangement joins TRBV4-1 to TRBJ2-7; 8 bases fit TRBD1. The length of the CDR3 is 16 residues. The J segment lost 6 bases and the V segment lost 4 bases, leaving 14 bases of the junction unmatched. CDR1 MGHRA and CDR2 YSYEKL come from the germline V gene. The CDR3 spells CASSPSGQGGPLEQYF. The CDR3 region has the DNA TGCGCCAGCAGCCCCAGCGGACAGGGCGGACCTCTCGAGCAGTACTTC.

V and J are TRBV27 and TRBJ2-7; the D is unclear. The CDR3 is made up of 11 amino acids. CDR1 and CDR2 (germline): MNHEY, SMNVEV (reference sequence). Trimming cost V 10 bases and J 3 bases, with 10 bases left between them. CDR3 in amino acids: CAIPTYYEQYF. As DNA, the CDR3 is TGTGCCATCCCAACCTACTACGAGCAGTACTTC.

The chain uses TRBV5-5 and TRBJ2-7; D gene uncertain. Germline assignment: CDR1 SGHKS and CDR2 YYEKEE (reference sequence). V was shortened by 0 bases and J by 3 bases, with 7 bases between the two germline ends. The CDR3 extends over 13 amino acids. This CDR3 reads CASSLGGFYEQYF. CDR3 sequence (DNA): TGTGCCAGCAGCTTGGGGGGTTTCTACGAGCAGTACTTC.

The chain has TRBV27 and TRBJ2-3; a possible D gene is TRBD1 (5 bases). From germline, CDR1 is MNHEY and CDR2 SMNVEV (reference sequence). The CDR3 is 14 amino acids. Trimming took off 2 bases at V and 2 bases at J, with 8 bases between the two ends. CDR3 in amino acids: CASSLPGSTDTQYF. The CDR3 bases are TGTGCCAGCAGTTTACCAGGGTCCACAGATACGCAGTATTTT.

The chain links TRBV27 to TRBJ1-2; 7 nucleotides align to TRBD1. The germline gives CDR1 MNHEY, CDR2 SMNVEV (reference sequence). This CDR3 has 14 residues. J was trimmed by 7 bases and V by 4 bases; bases with no gene match: 9. The CDR3 coding sequence is TGTGCCAGCAGTTCGCGCCTGACAGGGACTGGCTACACCTTC. It is translated as CASSSRLTGTGYTF.

The J gene is TRBJ2-5, the V gene TRBV29-1, with TRBD1 as a possible D gene (5 bases). This CDR3 contains 15 residues. V was shortened by 8 bases and J by 2 bases, with 21 bases between the two germline ends. Germline-derived CDR1 and CDR2 are SQVTM and ANQGSEA. CDR3 region: CSTDSMLGSQETQYF. In DNA, the CDR3 is TGCAGCACCGACAGTATGTTGGGTTCACAAGAGACCCAGTACTTC.

This chain joins TRBV30 and TRBJ2-7; the match to TRBD2 covers 7 bases. This CDR3 region has 13 residues. With V trimmed by 4 bases and J by 4 bases, 7 bases remained unmatched. The germline gives CDR1 GTSNPN, CDR2 SVGIG (reference sequence). CDR3 residues: CAWTAGVLYEQYF. The CDR3 nucleotides read TGTGCCTGGACTGCGGGAGTCCTGTACGAGCAGTACTTC.

The gene calls are TRBV7-8 and TRBJ2-6; D assignment may be TRBD1 or TRBD2 (6 bases each). CDR1 SGHVS and CDR2 FQNEAQ come from the germline V gene. The CDR3 has 18 amino acids. The ends were cut back, 2 bases at V and 2 bases at J, with 16 bases in the middle. CDR3 sequence reads: CASSLWIKGGPGANVLTF. The CDR3 DNA sequence: TGTGCCAGCAGCTTATGGATCAAGGGGGGTCCTGGGGCCAACGTCCTGACTTTC. The full variable domain, rest sourced from reference TRBV7-8 and TRBJ2-6, is GAGVSQSPRYKVAKRGQDVALRCDPISGHVSLFWYQQALGQGPEFLTYFQNEAQLDKSGLPSDRFFAERPEGSVSTLKIQRTQQEDSAVYLCASSLWIKGGPGANVLTFGAGSRLTVL.

This chain joins TRBV5-4 and TRBJ1-1; no definite D call. V dropped 0 bases and J dropped 7 bases, with 19 bases sitting between them. This CDR3 is 16 amino acids long. Germline-derived CDR1 and CDR2 are SGHNT and YYREEE (reference sequence). The CDR3 sequence: CASSLEGKGVKGEAFF. CDR3 DNA: TGTGCCAGCAGCTTGGAGGGTAAGGGTGTGAAGGGTGAAGCTTTCTTT.

The J gene is TRBJ2-1, the V gene TRBV9; 10 bases agree with TRBD1. The CDR3 loop spans 18 amino acids. CDR1 is SGDLS and CDR2 is YYNGEE in the germline V gene. V was pared by 0 bases and J by 6 bases, with 12 bases of the junction left unmatched. This CDR3 reads CASSVGLGDRGSFNEQFF. For the CDR3, the DNA is TGTGCCAGCAGCGTAGGTTTAGGGGACAGGGGCTCTTTCAATGAGCAGTTCTTC.

The J gene is TRBJ2-7, the V gene TRBV11-2; TRBD2 agrees at 11 bases. The junction had 4 bases not matched to a gene; V was cut back by 2 bases and J by 4 bases. Germline V gene data show CDR1 as SGHAT and CDR2 as FQNNGV. This CDR3 is built from 15 residues. DNA for the CDR3: TGTGCCAGCAGCTTAACTAGCGGGAGTGTATACGAGCAGTACTTC. Residues: CASSLTSGSVYEQYF. Variable domain in full (rest from reference TRBV11-2 and TRBJ2-7): EAGVAQSPRYKIIEKRQSVAFWCNPISGHATLYWYQQILGQGPKLLIQFQNNGVVDDSQLPKDRFSAERLKGVDSTLKIQPAKLEDSAVYLCASSLTSGSVYEQYFGPGTRLTVT.

V gene TRBV5-4 combines with J gene TRBJ2-7; 8 nucleotides line up with TRBD2. The CDR3 sequence is 14 residues long. From germline, CDR1 is SGHNT and CDR2 YYREEE (reference sequence). V shed 4 bases, J shed 6 bases, and the junction held 9 bases outside the gene matches. The CDR3 region has the DNA TGTGCCAGCAGCACGAGCGGGAGACCAGGCGAGCAGTACTTC. Protein sequence: CASSTSGRPGEQYF.

The gene calls are TRBV11-2 and TRBJ2-7; 8 bases align to TRBD2. The V gene's germline CDR1 is SGHAT and CDR2 FQNNGV. V lost 1 base, J lost 6 bases, and 8 bases stayed unmatched. The CDR3 is made up of 15 amino acids. CDR3: CASSLVASGRAEQYF. Here the CDR3 DNA reads TGTGCCAGCAGCTTAGTAGCTAGCGGGCGGGCCGAGCAGTACTTC.

This clone was seen more than once but under ten times. This chain uses TRBV7-9 with TRBJ2-5, with TRBD2 as a possible D gene (6 bases). The CDR3 extends over 15 amino acids. V was trimmed by 1 base and J by 4 bases, leaving 13 bases between them. Germline CDR1 SEHNR, CDR2 FQNEAQ (reference sequence). CDR3 nucleotides: TGTGCCAGCAGCTTAGTAGCGGAGAGGCCAGAGACCCAGTACTTC. This gives the protein CASSLVAERPETQYF.

The chain employs TRBV15 and TRBJ1-5, with TRBD1 identical over 8 bases. Trimming at V came to 0 bases and at J to 0 bases, leaving 10 bases not matched to a gene. The CDR3 contains 19 residues. Per the germline V gene, CDR1 is LNHNV and CDR2 is YYDKDF (reference sequence). The chain's CDR3 is CATSREVRGRPYSNQPQHF. The CDR3 DNA sequence: TGTGCCACCAGCAGAGAGGTCAGGGGGCGACCCTATAGCAATCAGCCCCAGCATTTT. The full variable domain, its missing parts supplied by reference TRBV15 and TRBJ1-5, is DAMVIQNPRYQVTQFGKPVTLSCSQTLNHNVMYWYQQKSSQAPKLLFHYYDKDFNNEADTPDNFQSRRPNTSFCFLDIRSPGLGDTAMYLCATSREVRGRPYSNQPQHFGDGTRLSIL.

V gene TRBV9 combines with J gene TRBJ1-6, with D maybe TRBD1 (5 bases). CDR1 and CDR2 (germline): SGDLS, YYNGEE. V shed 2 bases and J shed 7 bases, with 10 bases lying between them. This CDR3 comprises 14 residues. The CDR3 is CASSVAGGNSPLHF. The CDR3 coding sequence is TGTGCCAGCAGCGTCGCGGGGGGGAATTCACCCCTCCACTTT.

The CDR3 DNA follows: TGTGCCAGCAGTGAATCAGGGGGGCGCCTGGCCTACGAGCAGTACTTC. This encodes CASSESGGRLAYEQYF. This sequence joins TRBV2 and TRBJ2-7; possibly TRBD1 for D (7 bases). Germline-derived CDR1 and CDR2 are SNHLY and FYNNEI. The CDR3 length is 16 residues. V shed 2 bases and J shed 2 bases, with 16 bases lying between them.

The rearrangement joins TRBV6-5 to TRBJ1-5; D not certain. The V gene lost 5 bases and the J gene lost 0 bases, with 11 bases spanning the gap. This CDR3 region has 15 residues. Germline V gene sequence: CDR1 MNHEY, CDR2 SVGAGI. This CDR3 reads CASSPVGASNQPQHF. The CDR3 DNA is TGTGCCAGCAGTCCCGTAGGAGCTAGCAATCAGCCCCAGCATTTT.

The V gene is TRBV2, the J gene TRBJ2-7, with TRBD2 as a possible D gene (6 bases). The germline V and J ends were trimmed by 6 bases and 1 base, with 13 bases remaining between them. Germline CDR1 and CDR2: SNHLY and FYNNEI. The CDR3 is 14 residues long. In nucleotides, the CDR3 is TGTGCCAGCAGCGAGCCCGGACTATCCTACGAGCAGTACTTC. This gives the protein CASSEPGLSYEQYF.

This sequence joins TRBV5-1 and TRBJ1-4, with a tentative D call TRBD1 (6 bases). Trimming left V 7 bases short and J 5 bases short, with 18 bases between. This CDR3 is 15 amino acids long. Germline V gene data show CDR1 as SGHRS and CDR2 as YFSETQ. The CDR3 is CASGINGQQNEKLFF. DNA of the CDR3: TGCGCCAGCGGGATTAATGGACAGCAAAATGAAAAACTGTTTTTT.

The gene calls are TRBV5-4 and TRBJ2-3, with D unclear. V was pared by 10 bases and J by 4 bases, with 19 bases between. Germline V lookup: CDR1 SGHNT, CDR2 YYREEE (reference sequence). The length of the CDR3 is 14 residues. CDR3 nucleotide sequence: TGTGCCTACCTGTCTAGATTTTGGCCAGATACGCAGTATTTT. This encodes CAYLSRFWPDTQYF. Complete variable domain (other parts from reference TRBV5-4 and TRBJ2-3): ETGVTQSPTHLIKTRGQQVTLRCSSQSGHNTVSWYQQALGQGPQFIFQYYREEENGRGNFPPRFSGLQFPNYSSELNVNALELDDSALYLCAYLSRFWPDTQYFGPGTRLTVL.

The chain carries TRBV6-1 and TRBJ2-7; TRBD2 aligns across 10 bases. In germline, CDR1 is MNHNS, CDR2 SASEGT. This CDR3 spans 15 amino acids. The V and J ends lost 6 bases and 2 bases, in that order; junction bases with no gene match: 7. The CDR3 protein is CASSERTSGAYEQYF. DNA for the CDR3: TGTGCCAGCAGCGAGCGGACTAGCGGCGCCTACGAGCAGTACTTC.

The chain's CDR3 is CASSFSGSGDEQYF. The CDR3 DNA reads TGTGCCAGCAGCTTCAGCGGGAGTGGCGACGAGCAGTACTTC. The rearrangement links TRBV7-9 to TRBJ2-7; TRBD2 aligns across 8 bases. The CDR3 is 14 residues long. Germline trimming cut 3 bases from V and 5 bases from J; bases unmatched to any gene: 6. The germline V gene has CDR1 SEHNR and CDR2 FQNEAQ (reference sequence).

The V call is TRBV5-5, the J call TRBJ2-7, with 9 bases lining up with TRBD1. Trimming removed 2 bases from V and 5 bases from J; junction bases left unmatched: 5. Germline CDR1 SGHKS, CDR2 YYEKEE (reference sequence). The CDR3 extends over 14 amino acids. CDR3 nucleotide sequence: TGTGCCAGCAGCTTTCGGGACAGGGTCGACGAGCAGTACTTC. Protein sequence: CASSFRDRVDEQYF.

CDR3 protein: CASSMGREGLYNEQFF. Written as DNA, the CDR3 is TGTGCCAGTAGTATGGGGCGGGAGGGCCTTTACAATGAGCAGTTCTTC. The chain combines TRBV19 with TRBJ2-1, with 9 bases lining up with TRBD2. Trimming took 3 bases from V and 4 from J; bases not matched to a gene: 7. The CDR3 loop spans 16 amino acids. Germline CDR1 reads LNHDA; CDR2 reads SQIVND (reference sequence).

The chain combines TRBV5-4 with TRBJ1-2; a possible D gene is TRBD1 (5 bases). This CDR3 contains 12 residues. Looked up from germline, CDR1 is SGHNT and CDR2 is YYREEE (reference sequence). V lost 7 bases and J lost 5, with 12 bases in between. The CDR3 bases are TGTGCCAGCTCCGTGGAGGGGTATGGCTACACCTTC. It yields the protein CASSVEGYGYTF.

The V gene is TRBV5-6, the J gene TRBJ2-1; D ambiguous. Germline CDR1 is SGHDT and CDR2 is YYEEEE. This CDR3 spans 13 amino acids. Trimming removed 4 bases from V and 7 bases from J, with 12 bases in between. CDR3 sequence: CASSEEWYNEQFF. CDR3 DNA sequence: TGTGCCAGCAGCGAGGAATGGTATAATGAGCAGTTCTTC. The whole variable domain, filled in from reference TRBV5-6 and TRBJ2-1, reads DAGVTQSPTHLIKTRGQQVTLRCSPKSGHDTVSWYQQALGQGPQFIFQYYEEEERQRGNFPDRFSGHQFPNYSSELNVNALLLGDSALYLCASSEEWYNEQFFGPGTRLTVL.

V usage is TRBV7-8 and J usage is TRBJ2-7, with 10 bases aligning to TRBD2. The CDR3 has 16 residues. Trimming cost V 5 bases and J 0 bases; bases outside gene matches: 7. The germline V gene has CDR1 SGHVS and CDR2 FQNEAQ. The CDR3 DNA follows: TGTGCCAGCAGCCCCCCCGCTAGCGGGAGCTCCTACGAGCAGTACTTC. As protein: CASSPPASGSSYEQYF. The full variable domain, completed using reference TRBV7-8 and TRBJ2-7, is GAGVSQSPRYKVAKRGQDVALRCDPISGHVSLFWYQQALGQGPEFLTYFQNEAQLDKSGLPSDRFFAERPEGSVSTLKIQRTQQEDSAVYLCASSPPASGSSYEQYFGPGTRLTVT.

The chain recombines TRBV6-6 with TRBJ2-3; D may be TRBD1 or TRBD2 (5 bases each). The CDR3 has 12 amino acids. From germline, CDR1 is MNHNY and CDR2 SVGAGI (reference sequence). Deletions cut 6 bases from V and 4 bases from J, with 8 bases between. Written as DNA, the CDR3 is TGTGCCAGCAGGGGGACCGCAGATACGCAGTATTTT. Residues: CASRGTADTQYF.

CDR3: CASSSPDRVGANVLTF. The CDR3 DNA sequence: TGTGCCAGCAGCTCCCCGGACAGGGTTGGGGCCAACGTCCTGACTTTC. The rearrangement uses TRBV5-4 and TRBJ2-6, with 8 bases matching TRBD1. Germline values: CDR1 SGHNT, CDR2 YYREEE (reference sequence). The CDR3 runs to 16 residues. After removal of 3 bases from V and 3 bases from J, the junction contained 5 bases not matched to a gene.

With regard to this clone: The sample carries other DNA sequences with the same CDR3. CDR3 sequence reads: CASSPGTVYEQYF. Here the CDR3 DNA reads TGTGCCAGCAGCCCCGGGACAGTCTACGAGCAGTACTTC. V and J are TRBV6-5 and TRBJ2-7; 7 bases fit TRBD1. There are 13 residues in the CDR3. Trimming took 6 bases from V and 3 from J; bases not matched to a gene: 5. The V gene's germline CDR1 is MNHEY and CDR2 SVGAGI.